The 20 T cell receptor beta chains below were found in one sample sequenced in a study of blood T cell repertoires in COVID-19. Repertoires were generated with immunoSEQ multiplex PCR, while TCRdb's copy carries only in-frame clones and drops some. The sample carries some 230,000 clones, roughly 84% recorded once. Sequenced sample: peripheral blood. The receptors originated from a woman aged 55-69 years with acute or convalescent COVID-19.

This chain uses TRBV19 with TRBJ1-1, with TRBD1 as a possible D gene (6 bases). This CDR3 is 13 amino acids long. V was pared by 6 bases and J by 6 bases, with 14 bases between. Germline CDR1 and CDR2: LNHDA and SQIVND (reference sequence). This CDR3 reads CASRTGFYSEAFF. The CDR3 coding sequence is TGTGCCAGTAGGACAGGATTTTATTCTGAAGCTTTCTTT. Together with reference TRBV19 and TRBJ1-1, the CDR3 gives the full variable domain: DGGITQSPKYLFRKEGQNVTLSCEQNLNHDAMYWYRQDPGQGLRLIYYSQIVNDFQKGDIAEGYSVSREKKESFPLTVTSAQKNPTAFYLCASRTGFYSEAFFGQGTRLTVV.

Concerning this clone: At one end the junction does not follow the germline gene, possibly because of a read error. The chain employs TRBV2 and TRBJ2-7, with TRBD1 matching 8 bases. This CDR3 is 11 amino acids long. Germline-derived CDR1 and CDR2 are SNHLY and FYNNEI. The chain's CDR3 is CASSEGQGNTF. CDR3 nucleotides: TGTGCCAGCAGTGAAGGACAGGGGAATACATTC.

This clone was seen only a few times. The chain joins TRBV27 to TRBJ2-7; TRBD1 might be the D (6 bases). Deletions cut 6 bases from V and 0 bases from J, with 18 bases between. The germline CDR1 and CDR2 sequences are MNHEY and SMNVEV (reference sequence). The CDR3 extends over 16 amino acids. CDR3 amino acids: CASSHGTPDLSYEQYF. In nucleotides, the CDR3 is TGTGCCAGCAGCCACGGGACACCCGACCTCTCCTACGAGCAGTACTTC.

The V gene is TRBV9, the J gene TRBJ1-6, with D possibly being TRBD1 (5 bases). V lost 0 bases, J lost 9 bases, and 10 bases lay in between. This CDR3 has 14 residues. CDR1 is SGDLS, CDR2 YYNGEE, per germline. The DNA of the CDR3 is TGTGCCAGCAGCGTAGGACGGGGGAGTTCACCCCTCCACTTT. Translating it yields CASSVGRGSSPLHF.

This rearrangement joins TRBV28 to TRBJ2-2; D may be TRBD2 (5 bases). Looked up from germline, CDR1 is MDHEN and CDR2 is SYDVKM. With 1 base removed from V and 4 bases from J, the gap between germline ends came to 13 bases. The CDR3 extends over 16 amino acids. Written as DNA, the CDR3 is TGTGCCAGCAGTTTATACCAGGACTTTTTCACCGGGGAGCTGTTTTTT. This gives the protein CASSLYQDFFTGELFF.

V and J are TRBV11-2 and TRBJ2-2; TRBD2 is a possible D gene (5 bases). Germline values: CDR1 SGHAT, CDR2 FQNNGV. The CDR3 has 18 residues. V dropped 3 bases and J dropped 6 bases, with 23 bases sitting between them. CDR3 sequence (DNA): TGTGCCAGCAGCTTGGATAAGTCTTCAATGTGGAGGTCCGGGGAGCTGTTTTTT. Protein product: CASSLDKSSMWRSGELFF.

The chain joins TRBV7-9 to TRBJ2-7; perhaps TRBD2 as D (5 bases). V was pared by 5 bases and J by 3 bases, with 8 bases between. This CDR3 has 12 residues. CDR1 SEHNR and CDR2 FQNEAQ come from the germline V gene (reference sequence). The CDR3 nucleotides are TGTGCCAGCAGCCGGGATCTCTACGAGCAGTACTTC. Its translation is CASSRDLYEQYF.

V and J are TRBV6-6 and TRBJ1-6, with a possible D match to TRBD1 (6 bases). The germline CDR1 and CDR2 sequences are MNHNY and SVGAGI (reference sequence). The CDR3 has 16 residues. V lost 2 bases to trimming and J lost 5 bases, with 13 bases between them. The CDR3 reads CASSYRAQGDNSPLHF. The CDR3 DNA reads TGTGCCAGCAGTTACCGGGCACAGGGAGATAATTCACCCCTCCACTTT.

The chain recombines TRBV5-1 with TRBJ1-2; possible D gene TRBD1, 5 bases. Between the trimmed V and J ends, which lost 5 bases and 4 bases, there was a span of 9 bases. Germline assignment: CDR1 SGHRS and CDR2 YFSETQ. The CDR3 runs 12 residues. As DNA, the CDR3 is TGCGCCAGCAGATTAGACAGCTATGGCTACACCTTC. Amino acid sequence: CASRLDSYGYTF.

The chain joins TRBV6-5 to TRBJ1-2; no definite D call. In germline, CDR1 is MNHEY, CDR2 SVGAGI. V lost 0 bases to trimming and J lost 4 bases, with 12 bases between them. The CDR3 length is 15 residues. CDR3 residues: CASSYSIRGGYGYTF. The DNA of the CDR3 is TGTGCCAGCAGTTACTCGATTCGGGGAGGCTATGGCTACACCTTC.

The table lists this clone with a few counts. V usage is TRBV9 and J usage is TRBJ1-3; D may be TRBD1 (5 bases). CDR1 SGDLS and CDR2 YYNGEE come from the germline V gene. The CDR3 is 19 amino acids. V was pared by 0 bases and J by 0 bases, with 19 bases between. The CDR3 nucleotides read TGTGCCAGCAGCGTAGACCAGGGCTCGCTTGTGGGCTCTGGAAACACCATATATTTT. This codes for CASSVDQGSLVGSGNTIYF.

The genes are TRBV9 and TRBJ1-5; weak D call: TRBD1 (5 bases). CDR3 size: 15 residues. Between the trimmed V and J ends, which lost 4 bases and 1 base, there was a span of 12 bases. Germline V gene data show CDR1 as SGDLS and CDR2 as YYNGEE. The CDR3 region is CASSPDAGSNQPQHF. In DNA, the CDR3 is TGTGCCAGCAGCCCCGATGCAGGGAGCAATCAGCCCCAGCATTTT.

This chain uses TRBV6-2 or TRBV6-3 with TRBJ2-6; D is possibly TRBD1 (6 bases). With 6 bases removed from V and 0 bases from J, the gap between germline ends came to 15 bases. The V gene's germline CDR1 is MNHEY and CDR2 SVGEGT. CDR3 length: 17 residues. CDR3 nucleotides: TGTGCCAGCAGCCGTGACAGGTCGATCTCTGGGGCCAACGTCCTGACTTTC. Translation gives CASSRDRSISGANVLTF.

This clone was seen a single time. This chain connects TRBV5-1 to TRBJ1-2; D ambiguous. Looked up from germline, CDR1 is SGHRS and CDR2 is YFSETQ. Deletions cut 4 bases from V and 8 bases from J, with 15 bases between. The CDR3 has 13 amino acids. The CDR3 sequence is CASSLDRSGGYTF. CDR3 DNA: TGCGCCAGCAGCCTGGACCGGAGTGGGGGCTACACCTTC.

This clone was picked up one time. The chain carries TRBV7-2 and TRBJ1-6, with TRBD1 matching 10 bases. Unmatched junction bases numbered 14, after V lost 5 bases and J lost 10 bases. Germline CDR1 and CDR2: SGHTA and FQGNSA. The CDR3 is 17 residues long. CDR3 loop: CASSLHPRDRGTSPLHF. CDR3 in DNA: TGTGCCAGCAGCCTTCACCCGCGGGACAGGGGAACCTCACCCCTCCACTTT.

CDR3 sequence: CASSPVPGDSNQPQHF. The CDR3 nucleotides read TGCGCCAGCAGCCCAGTACCAGGGGACAGCAATCAGCCCCAGCATTTT. This chain uses TRBV4-1 with TRBJ1-5, with TRBD1 as a possible D gene (6 bases). This CDR3 spans 16 amino acids. The V gene's germline CDR1 is MGHRA and CDR2 YSYEKL. The germline V and J ends were trimmed by 4 bases and 1 base, with 14 bases remaining between them.

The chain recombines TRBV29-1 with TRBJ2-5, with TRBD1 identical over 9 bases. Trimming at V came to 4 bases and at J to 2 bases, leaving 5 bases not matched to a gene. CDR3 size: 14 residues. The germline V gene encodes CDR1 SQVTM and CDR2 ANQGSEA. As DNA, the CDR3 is TGCAGCGTTGTGGGGGACAGGGCTCAAGAGACCCAGTACTTC. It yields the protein CSVVGDRAQETQYF.

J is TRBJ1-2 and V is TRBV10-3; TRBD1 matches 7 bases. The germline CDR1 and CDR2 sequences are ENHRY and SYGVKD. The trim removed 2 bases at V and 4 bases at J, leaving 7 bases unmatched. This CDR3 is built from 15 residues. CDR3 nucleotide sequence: TGTGCCATCAGTGAGGGCAGGGGGTCCACCTATGGCTACACCTTC. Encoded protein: CAISEGRGSTYGYTF.

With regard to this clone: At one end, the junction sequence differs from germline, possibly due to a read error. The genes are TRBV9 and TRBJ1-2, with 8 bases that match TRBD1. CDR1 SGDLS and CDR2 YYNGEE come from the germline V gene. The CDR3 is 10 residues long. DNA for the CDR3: TGTGCCAGCATGAGGGACAGGCAATCCTTC. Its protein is CASMRDRQSF.

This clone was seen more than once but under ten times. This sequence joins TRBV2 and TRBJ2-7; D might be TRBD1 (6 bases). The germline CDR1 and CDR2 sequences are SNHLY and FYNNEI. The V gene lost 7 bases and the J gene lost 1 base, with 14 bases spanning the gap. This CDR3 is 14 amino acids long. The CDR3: CASNQQGGSYEQYF. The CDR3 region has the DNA TGTGCCAGCAACCAACAGGGCGGGTCCTACGAGCAGTACTTC.